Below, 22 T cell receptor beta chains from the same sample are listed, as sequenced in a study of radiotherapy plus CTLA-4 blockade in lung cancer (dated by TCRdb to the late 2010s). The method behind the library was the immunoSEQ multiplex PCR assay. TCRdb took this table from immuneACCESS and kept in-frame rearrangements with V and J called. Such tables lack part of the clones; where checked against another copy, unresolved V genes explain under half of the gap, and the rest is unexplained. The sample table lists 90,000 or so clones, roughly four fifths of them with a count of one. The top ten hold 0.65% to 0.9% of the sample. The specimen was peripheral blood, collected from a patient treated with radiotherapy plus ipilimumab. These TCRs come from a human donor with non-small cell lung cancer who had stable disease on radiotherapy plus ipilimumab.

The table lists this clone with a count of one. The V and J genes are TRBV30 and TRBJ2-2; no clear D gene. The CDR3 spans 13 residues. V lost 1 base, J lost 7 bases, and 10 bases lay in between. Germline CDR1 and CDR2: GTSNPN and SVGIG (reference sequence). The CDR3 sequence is CAWSAPPGGELFF. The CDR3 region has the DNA TGTGCCTGGAGTGCCCCTCCCGGCGGGGAGCTGTTTTTT.

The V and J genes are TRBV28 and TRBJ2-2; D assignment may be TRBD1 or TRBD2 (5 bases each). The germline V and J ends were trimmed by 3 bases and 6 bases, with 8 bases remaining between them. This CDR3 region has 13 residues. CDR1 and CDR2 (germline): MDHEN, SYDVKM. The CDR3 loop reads CASSLLGPGELFF. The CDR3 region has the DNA TGTGCCAGCAGTTTGTTGGGACCCGGGGAGCTGTTTTTT.

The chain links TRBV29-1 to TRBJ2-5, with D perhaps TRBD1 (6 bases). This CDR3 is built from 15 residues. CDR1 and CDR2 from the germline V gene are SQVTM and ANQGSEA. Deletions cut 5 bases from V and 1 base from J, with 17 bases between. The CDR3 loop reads CSVFRGSLSQETQYF. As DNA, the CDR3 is TGCAGCGTTTTCAGGGGCTCCCTTAGCCAAGAGACCCAGTACTTC.

The CDR3 reads CASSYDRGPYEQYF. The DNA for the CDR3 is TGTGCCAGCAGTTACGACAGGGGGCCGTACGAGCAGTACTTC. J is TRBJ2-7 and V is TRBV6-5; 10 nucleotides align to TRBD1. Trimming took 2 bases from V and 4 from J; bases not matched to a gene: 2. CDR1 and CDR2 from the germline V gene are MNHEY and SVGAGI. The CDR3 totals 14 residues.

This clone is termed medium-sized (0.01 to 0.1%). The CDR3 spells CASSEVSPGLLSYEQYF. The CDR3 nucleotides read TGTGCCAGCAGTGAAGTTTCCCCTGGGCTGTTATCCTACGAGCAGTACTTC. This sequence joins TRBV6-1 and TRBJ2-7; D is unclear. The V end was cut by 1 base, the J end by 1 base, with 17 bases between. This CDR3 contains 17 residues. CDR1 is MNHNS and CDR2 is SASEGT in the germline V gene.

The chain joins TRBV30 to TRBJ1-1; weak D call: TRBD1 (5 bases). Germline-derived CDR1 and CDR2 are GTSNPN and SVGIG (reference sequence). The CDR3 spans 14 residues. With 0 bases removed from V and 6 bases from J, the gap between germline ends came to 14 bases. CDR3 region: CAWSVGRPGSEAFF. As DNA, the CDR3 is TGTGCCTGGAGTGTGGGACGCCCTGGATCTGAAGCTTTCTTT. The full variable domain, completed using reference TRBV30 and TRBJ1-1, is SQTIHQWPATLVQPVGSPLSLECTVEGTSNPNLYWYRQAAGRGLQLLFYSVGIGQISSEVPQNLSASRPQDRQFILSSKKLLLSDSGFYLCAWSVGRPGSEAFFGQGTRLTVV.

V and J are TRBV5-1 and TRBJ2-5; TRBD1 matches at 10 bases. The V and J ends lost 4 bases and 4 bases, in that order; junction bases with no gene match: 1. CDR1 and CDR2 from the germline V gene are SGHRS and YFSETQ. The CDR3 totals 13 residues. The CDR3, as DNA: TGCGCCAGCAGCAGGGACAGGGGAGAGACCCAGTACTTC. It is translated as CASSRDRGETQYF.

CDR3 in amino acids: CASSWGDGNTEAFF. CDR3 nucleotides: TGCGCCAGCAGCTGGGGAGACGGGAACACTGAAGCTTTCTTT. The chain carries TRBV5-1 and TRBJ1-1; D unresolved. Germline CDR1 reads SGHRS; CDR2 reads YFSETQ. The CDR3 extends over 14 amino acids. V was pared by 3 bases and J by 1 base, with 10 bases between.

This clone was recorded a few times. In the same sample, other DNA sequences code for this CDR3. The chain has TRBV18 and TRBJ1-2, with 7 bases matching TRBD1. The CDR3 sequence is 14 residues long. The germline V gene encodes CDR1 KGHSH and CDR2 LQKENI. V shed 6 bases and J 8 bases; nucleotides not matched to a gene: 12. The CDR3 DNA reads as TGTGCCAGCTCCCCTGGACAGGAGACGGGAGGCTACACCTTC. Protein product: CASSPGQETGGYTF.

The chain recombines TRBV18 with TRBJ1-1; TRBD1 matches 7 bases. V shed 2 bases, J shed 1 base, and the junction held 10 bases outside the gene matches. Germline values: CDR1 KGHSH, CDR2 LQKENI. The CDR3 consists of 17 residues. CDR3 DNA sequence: TGTGCCAGCTCACCATCCGGAGGGGGCTCAGCGAACACTGAAGCTTTCTTT. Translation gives CASSPSGGGSANTEAFF.

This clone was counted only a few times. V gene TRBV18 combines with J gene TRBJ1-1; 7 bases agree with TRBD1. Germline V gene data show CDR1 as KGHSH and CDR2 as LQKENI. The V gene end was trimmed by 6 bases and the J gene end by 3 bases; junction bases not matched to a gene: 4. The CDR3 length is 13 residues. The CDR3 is CASSLGGDTEAFF. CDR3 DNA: TGTGCCAGCTCCCTAGGGGGCGACACTGAAGCTTTCTTT.

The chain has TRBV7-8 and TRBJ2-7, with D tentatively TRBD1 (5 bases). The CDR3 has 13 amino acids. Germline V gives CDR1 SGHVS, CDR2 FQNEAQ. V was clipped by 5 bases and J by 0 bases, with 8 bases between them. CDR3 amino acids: CASSRTSSYEQYF. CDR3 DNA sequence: TGTGCCAGCAGCCGGACATCCTCCTACGAGCAGTACTTC.

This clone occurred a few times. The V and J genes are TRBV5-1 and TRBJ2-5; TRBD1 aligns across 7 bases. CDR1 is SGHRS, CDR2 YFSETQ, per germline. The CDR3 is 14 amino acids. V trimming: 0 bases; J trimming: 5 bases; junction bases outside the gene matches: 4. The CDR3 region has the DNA TGCGCCAGCAGCTTGGGAGACAGGGACGAGACCCAGTACTTC. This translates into CASSLGDRDETQYF.

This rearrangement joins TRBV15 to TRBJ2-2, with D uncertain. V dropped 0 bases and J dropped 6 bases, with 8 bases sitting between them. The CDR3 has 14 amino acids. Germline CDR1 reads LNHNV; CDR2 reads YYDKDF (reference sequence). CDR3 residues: CATSRDGNPGELFF. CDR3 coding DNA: TGTGCCACCAGCAGAGATGGGAATCCCGGGGAGCTGTTTTTT.

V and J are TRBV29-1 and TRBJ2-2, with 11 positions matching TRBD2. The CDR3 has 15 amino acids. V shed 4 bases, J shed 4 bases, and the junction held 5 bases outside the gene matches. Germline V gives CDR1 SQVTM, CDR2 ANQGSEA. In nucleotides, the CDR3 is TGCAGCGTTGTAGGGACTAGCGGAACCACCGGGGAGCTGTTTTTT. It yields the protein CSVVGTSGTTGELFF.

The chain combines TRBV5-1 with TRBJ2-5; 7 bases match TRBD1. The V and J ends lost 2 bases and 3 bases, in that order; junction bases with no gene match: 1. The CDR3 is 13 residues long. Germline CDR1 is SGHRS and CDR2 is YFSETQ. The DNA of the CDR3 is TGCGCCAGCAGCTTAACAGGGGAAGAGACCCAGTACTTC. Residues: CASSLTGEETQYF.

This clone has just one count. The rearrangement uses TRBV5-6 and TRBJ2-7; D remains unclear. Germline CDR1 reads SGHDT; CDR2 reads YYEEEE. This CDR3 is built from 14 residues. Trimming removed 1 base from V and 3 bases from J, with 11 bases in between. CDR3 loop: CASSLPGLFYEQYF. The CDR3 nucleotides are TGTGCCAGCAGCTTGCCGGGCCTTTTCTACGAGCAGTACTTC.

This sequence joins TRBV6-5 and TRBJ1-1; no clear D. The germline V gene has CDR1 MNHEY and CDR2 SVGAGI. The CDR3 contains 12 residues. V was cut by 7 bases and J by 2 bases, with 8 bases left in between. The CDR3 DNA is TGTGCCAGCAACGAGGTAAACACTGAAGCTTTCTTT. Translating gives CASNEVNTEAFF.

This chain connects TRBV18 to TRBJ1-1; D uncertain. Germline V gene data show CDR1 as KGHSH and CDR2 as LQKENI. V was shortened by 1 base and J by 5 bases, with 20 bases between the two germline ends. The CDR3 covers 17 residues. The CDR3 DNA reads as TGTGCCAGCTCACCACAGGCGGCGGCCCGGGGTGGGACTGAAGCTTTCTTT. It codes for CASSPQAAARGGTEAFF.

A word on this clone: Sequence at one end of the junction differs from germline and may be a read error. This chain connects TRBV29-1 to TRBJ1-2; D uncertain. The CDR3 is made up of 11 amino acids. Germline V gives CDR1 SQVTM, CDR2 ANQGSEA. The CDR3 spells CSVRELLGEGF. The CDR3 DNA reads TGCAGCGTCCGGGAACTCTTAGGAGAGGGTTTC.

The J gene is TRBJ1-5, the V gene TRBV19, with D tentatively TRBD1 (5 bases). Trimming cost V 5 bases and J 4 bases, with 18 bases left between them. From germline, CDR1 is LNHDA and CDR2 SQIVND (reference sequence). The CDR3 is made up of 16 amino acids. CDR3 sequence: CASSPPGWGDNQPQHF. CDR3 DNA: TGTGCCAGTAGTCCCCCCGGGTGGGGGGATAATCAGCCCCAGCATTTT.

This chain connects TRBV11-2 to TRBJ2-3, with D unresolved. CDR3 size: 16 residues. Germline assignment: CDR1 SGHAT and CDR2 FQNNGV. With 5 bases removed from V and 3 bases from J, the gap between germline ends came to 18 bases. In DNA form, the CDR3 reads TGTGCCAGCAGCCCCCGGTTGATTTTGGGGACAGATACGCAGTATTTT. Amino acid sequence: CASSPRLILGTDTQYF.